The clone carrying this T cell receptor (beta chain) was found once. Its antigen is as yet unknown. V shed 1 base, J shed 1 base, and the junction held 8 bases outside the gene matches. From germline, CDR1 is SEHNR and CDR2 FQNEAQ (reference sequence). The CDR3 sequence is 17 residues long. The protocol was immunoSEQ multiplex PCR, while the TCRdb copy is restricted to in-frame clones and leaves out a portion. The table records 100,000 to 150,000 clones, roughly 90% of them present only once. This sample stems from a study of T cell responses to AZD1222 COVID-19 vaccine. General observations from the study: Clonal diversity may have been underestimated in mostly white British donors. Unmutated regions of variants are reportedly targeted by nearly half of spike-specific TCRs. Among vaccine-associated CD4 TCRs, coverage spanned spike, with dominance at 160-218 and 743-854. Seropositive status at baseline applied to only 6 or 7 AZD1222 recipients.

The sequence derives from an adult who received the AZD1222 COVID-19 vaccine. The chain is built from TRBV7-9 and TRBJ2-5; 8 nucleotides match TRBD2. The specimen was peripheral blood, collected 28 days after the second AZD1222 dose. CDR3 region: CASSLGVQRGLQETQYF. Written as DNA, the CDR3 is TGTGCCAGCAGCTTAGGTGTCCAGCGGGGGCTCCAAGAGACCCAGTACTTC.